One and the same sample provided the 26 T cell receptor beta chains below, sequenced in a study of radiation and T cells in renal cell carcinoma. Time point denoted: blood 2 weeks post-SBRT. As for treatment: 15 Gy SBRT to primary tumor, nephrectomy 4 weeks later. Using immunoSEQ multiplex PCR, the repertoire was profiled, and TCRdb retains in-frame clones only, with some absent. The sample carries roughly 130,000 clones, 88% recorded once. This material consisted of blood, taken from a patient whose treatment included radiotherapy and nephrectomy. These receptors came from a woman in her 70s with renal cell carcinoma.

This clone was seen a few times. The rearrangement uses TRBV5-1 and TRBJ1-1; D may be TRBD1 (5 bases). Germline lookup yields CDR1 SGHRS and CDR2 YFSETQ. The CDR3 covers 14 residues. V lost 3 bases and J 0 bases, leaving 9 bases between the germline ends. The CDR3 DNA follows: TGCGCCAGCAGCTCCGGACAAATGAACACTGAAGCTTTCTTT. It translates to CASSSGQMNTEAFF. The variable domain in full, completed from reference TRBV5-1 and TRBJ1-1, reads KAGVTQTPRYLIKTRGQQVTLSCSPISGHRSVSWYQQTPGQGLQFLFEYFSETQRNKGNFPGRFSGRQFSNSRSEMNVSTLELGDSALYLCASSSGQMNTEAFFGQGTRLTVV.

V gene TRBV5-1 combines with J gene TRBJ2-5; maybe TRBD2 (6 bases). V gave up 2 bases and J gave up 5 bases, with 16 bases separating them. This CDR3 comprises 15 residues. The germline CDR1 and CDR2 sequences are SGHRS and YFSETQ. CDR3 residues: CASSLEPGLQETQYF. CDR3 nucleotide sequence: TGCGCCAGCAGCTTAGAACCGGGACTTCAGGAGACCCAGTACTTC. The entire variable domain, with the rest obtained from reference TRBV5-1 and TRBJ2-5, is as follows: KAGVTQTPRYLIKTRGQQVTLSCSPISGHRSVSWYQQTPGQGLQFLFEYFSETQRNKGNFPGRFSGRQFSNSRSEMNVSTLELGDSALYLCASSLEPGLQETQYFGPGTRLLVL.

The V and J genes are TRBV11-2 and TRBJ2-3; 10 bases are shared with TRBD2. The J segment lost 10 bases and the V segment lost 5 bases, leaving 21 bases of the junction unmatched. The CDR3 spans 18 residues. Germline V lookup: CDR1 SGHAT, CDR2 FQNNGV. CDR3 nucleotide sequence: TGTGCCAGCAGCCCCCGGACAGGAGCGGGGGGGAAGCTGGGGGCGCAGTATTTT. This gives the protein CASSPRTGAGGKLGAQYF.

The chain recombines TRBV6-1 with TRBJ1-3; D is possibly TRBD1 (5 bases). V was cut by 2 bases and J by 1 base, with 12 bases left in between. The CDR3 spans 16 residues. The germline CDR1 and CDR2 sequences are MNHNS and SASEGT. The CDR3, as DNA: TGTGCCAGCAGTGAAAGCCTAGGGGTTTCTGGAAACACCATATATTTT. It codes for CASSESLGVSGNTIYF.

The J gene is TRBJ2-5, the V gene TRBV15, with D possibly being TRBD2 (6 bases). Deletions cut 4 bases from V and 5 bases from J, with 14 bases between. The germline gives CDR1 LNHNV, CDR2 YYDKDF (reference sequence). The CDR3 is made up of 14 amino acids. CDR3 sequence: CATSNGGRGETQYF. The CDR3 DNA sequence: TGTGCCACCAGCAACGGGGGACGGGGGGAGACCCAGTACTTC.

The CDR3 protein is CASRTPDGGNEQFF. The CDR3 DNA sequence: TGTGCCAGCAGGACCCCTGATGGAGGAAATGAGCAGTTCTTC. The chain links TRBV2 to TRBJ2-1; possible D gene TRBD2, 5 bases. V lost 6 bases and J 7 bases, leaving 16 bases between the germline ends. CDR1 and CDR2 from the germline V gene are SNHLY and FYNNEI. CDR3 length: 14 residues.

The chain uses TRBV19 and TRBJ1-2; 7 bases match TRBD1. The trim removed 4 bases at V and 5 bases at J, leaving 7 bases unmatched. Germline CDR1 reads LNHDA; CDR2 reads SQIVND (reference sequence). The CDR3 runs 14 residues. The CDR3 sequence is CASSSRRDSYGYTF. CDR3 DNA sequence: TGTGCCAGTAGTAGCCGACGGGACAGTTATGGCTACACCTTC.

This chain connects TRBV5-1 to TRBJ2-3; D is tentatively TRBD1 or TRBD2 (6 bases each). Germline V gene sequence: CDR1 SGHRS, CDR2 YFSETQ. The CDR3 extends over 15 amino acids. V lost 4 bases to trimming and J lost 5 bases, with 17 bases between them. The chain's CDR3 is CASSRLRGAGDTQYF. The CDR3 coding sequence is TGCGCCAGCAGCCGGCTTAGGGGGGCGGGAGATACGCAGTATTTT.

The V gene is TRBV5-1, the J gene TRBJ2-7; 8 bases fit TRBD1. CDR1 is SGHRS, CDR2 YFSETQ, per germline. CDR3 length: 13 residues. J lost 6 bases, V lost 3 bases, and 5 bases had no gene match. The CDR3 DNA is TGCGCCAGCAGCTCCCCCGGACAGGGCGAGCAGTACTTC. This translates into CASSSPGQGEQYF.

This chain connects TRBV28 to TRBJ1-1; D is undetermined. The CDR3 contains 12 residues. In germline, CDR1 is MDHEN, CDR2 SYDVKM. V gave up 6 bases and J gave up 0 bases, with 5 bases separating them. Written as DNA, the CDR3 is TGTGCCAGCAGGGATATGAACACTGAAGCTTTCTTT. Translation gives CASRDMNTEAFF.

The chain links TRBV28 to TRBJ2-5, with 8 bases identical to TRBD1. The germline V gene has CDR1 MDHEN and CDR2 SYDVKM. J gave up 3 bases and V 6 bases, and 6 bases lay outside the gene matches. This CDR3 spans 14 amino acids. DNA for the CDR3: TGTGCCAGCAGACCACAGGGGGGAAAAGAGACCCAGTACTTC. It is translated as CASRPQGGKETQYF.

The CDR3 spells CAWSVLAGGDTQYF. CDR3 nucleotide sequence: TGTGCCTGGAGTGTTCTAGCGGGGGGGGATACGCAGTATTTT. The chain combines TRBV30 with TRBJ2-3; TRBD2 aligns across 12 bases. The CDR3 consists of 14 residues. Trimming took 0 bases from V and 6 from J; bases not matched to a gene: 1. In germline, CDR1 is GTSNPN, CDR2 SVGIG (reference sequence).

The chain has TRBV11-2 and TRBJ2-7; 13 bases align to TRBD2. Germline V gene lookup returns CDR1 SGHAT and CDR2 FQNNGV. After removal of 6 bases from V and 7 bases from J, the junction contained 9 bases not matched to a gene. CDR3 size: 15 residues. The CDR3 reads CASSRTSGGEREQYF. CDR3 sequence (DNA): TGTGCCAGCAGTCGGACTAGCGGGGGAGAGCGAGAGCAGTACTTC. Full variable domain (rest looked up from reference TRBV11-2 and TRBJ2-7): EAGVAQSPRYKIIEKRQSVAFWCNPISGHATLYWYQQILGQGPKLLIQFQNNGVVDDSQLPKDRFSAERLKGVDSTLKIQPAKLEDSAVYLCASSRTSGGEREQYFGPGTRLTVT.

This clone was seen a handful of times. DNA of the CDR3: TGTGCCAGCAGCTCAGACAACAGGGGCACTGAAGCTTTCTTT. Amino acid sequence: CASSSDNRGTEAFF. This chain joins TRBV7-2 and TRBJ1-1, with 7 bases aligning to TRBD1. Germline V gene data show CDR1 as SGHTA and CDR2 as FQGNSA. CDR3 length: 14 amino acids. V shed 4 bases, J shed 4 bases, and the junction held 6 bases outside the gene matches.

V is TRBV27 and J is TRBJ2-2; 7 bases fit TRBD1. This CDR3 has 16 residues. From germline, CDR1 is MNHEY and CDR2 SMNVEV (reference sequence). The V and J ends lost 3 bases and 2 bases, in that order; junction bases with no gene match: 6. CDR3 in amino acids: CASSFQRGLNTGELFF. The CDR3 nucleotides are TGTGCCAGCAGTTTTCAGAGGGGGCTCAACACCGGGGAGCTGTTTTTT.

This chain links TRBV5-1 with TRBJ2-1; TRBD2 matches at 13 bases. The germline V gene encodes CDR1 SGHRS and CDR2 YFSETQ. This CDR3 is 16 amino acids long. Trimming at V came to 4 bases and at J to 1 base, leaving 2 bases not matched to a gene. The CDR3 loop reads CASSPGLAGSYNEQFF. DNA of the CDR3: TGCGCCAGCAGCCCGGGACTAGCGGGGTCCTACAATGAGCAGTTCTTC.

V gene TRBV10-3 combines with J gene TRBJ1-2, with D perhaps TRBD1 (6 bases). Trimming took off 6 bases at V and 4 bases at J, with 18 bases between the two ends. Germline-derived CDR1 and CDR2 are ENHRY and SYGVKD. CDR3 length: 15 amino acids. CDR3 in amino acids: CAIRMGGGSVYGYTF. In DNA form, the CDR3 reads TGTGCCATCAGGATGGGAGGGGGATCCGTCTATGGCTACACCTTC.

The V call is TRBV30, the J call TRBJ2-7; a possible D gene is TRBD2 (5 bases). The CDR3 is 14 amino acids. Trimming cost V 6 bases and J 0 bases, with 15 bases left between them. Germline values: CDR1 GTSNPN, CDR2 SVGIG (reference sequence). The CDR3 nucleotides read TGTGCCTGTACCTTTCGAGGGAGCTCCTACGAGCAGTACTTC. It translates to CACTFRGSSYEQYF.

The chain is built from TRBV4-1 and TRBJ1-1, with unresolved D. The CDR3 is made up of 16 amino acids. Trimming removed 1 base at V and 0 bases at J, with 12 bases between. Germline values: CDR1 MGHRA, CDR2 YSYEKL. CDR3 sequence (DNA): TGCGCCAGCAGCCAAGTATCGGCCTTATTGAACACTGAAGCTTTCTTT. This translates into CASSQVSALLNTEAFF.

V is TRBV7-3 and J is TRBJ2-5; 8 nucleotides agree with TRBD2. Looked up from germline, CDR1 is SGHTA and CDR2 is FQGTGA. J was trimmed by 5 bases and V by 1 base; bases with no gene match: 9. This CDR3 has 16 residues. The DNA for the CDR3 is TGTGCCAGCAGCTTAAAAGCGGGGGTGCGTTCCGAGACCCAGTACTTC. Its translation is CASSLKAGVRSETQYF.

The chain carries TRBV11-2 and TRBJ1-1, with TRBD1 identical over 7 bases. Trimming took 4 bases from V and 1 from J; bases not matched to a gene: 12. In germline, CDR1 is SGHAT, CDR2 FQNNGV. The length of the CDR3 is 17 residues. The CDR3 loop reads CASSSHITRGWNTEAFF. The CDR3 DNA is TGTGCCAGCAGCTCACACATAACCAGGGGGTGGAACACTGAAGCTTTCTTT.

The rearrangement uses TRBV19 and TRBJ1-1; D remains unclear. The CDR3 has 14 amino acids. Trimming took off 4 bases at V and 3 bases at J, with 12 bases between the two ends. Germline loops: CDR1 LNHDA, CDR2 SQIVND (reference sequence). The CDR3 spells CASSTPWSDTEAFF. The CDR3 DNA follows: TGTGCCAGTAGTACCCCATGGAGCGACACTGAAGCTTTCTTT.

The chain combines TRBV6-1 with TRBJ1-2; 11 bases are shared with TRBD1. Germline V gene data show CDR1 as MNHNS and CDR2 as SASEGT. The CDR3 length is 12 residues. Trimming took 11 bases from V and 4 from J; bases not matched to a gene: 3. Here the CDR3 reads CAGGQGAYGYTF. The CDR3 DNA reads as TGTGCCGGTGGACAGGGGGCCTATGGCTACACCTTC.

This chain joins TRBV7-2 and TRBJ2-5; unclear D gene. Germline V gene sequence: CDR1 SGHTA, CDR2 FQGNSA. Trimming stripped 1 base from V and 2 bases from J, with 17 bases between. This CDR3 region has 17 residues. CDR3 bases: TGTGCCAGCAGCTTAGTACACACAGCCCGAGGTCAAGAGACCCAGTACTTC. It codes for CASSLVHTARGQETQYF. Full variable domain (remainder filled in from reference TRBV7-2 and TRBJ2-5): GAGVSQSPSNKVTEKGKDVELRCDPISGHTALYWYRQSLGQGLEFLIYFQGNSAPDKSGLPSDRFSAERTGGSVSTLTIQRTQQEDSAVYLCASSLVHTARGQETQYFGPGTRLLVL.

V is TRBV5-1 and J is TRBJ1-1, with 9 nucleotides matching TRBD1. V was clipped by 0 bases and J by 5 bases; unmatched bases: 5. The CDR3 runs 15 residues. Germline loops: CDR1 SGHRS, CDR2 YFSETQ. CDR3 sequence reads: CASSLADRGWTEAFF. The CDR3 nucleotides read TGCGCCAGCAGCTTGGCGGACAGGGGATGGACTGAAGCTTTCTTT.

In nucleotides, the CDR3 is TGTGCCAGCAGCAAGGGGGCCGGCTACACCTTC. Translating gives CASSKGAGYTF. The chain is built from TRBV21-1 and TRBJ1-2; TRBD1, the D gene given by the table, was not confirmed from the DNA. TRBV21-1 is a recognized pseudogene. CDR3 length equals 11 residues.